The next 25 T cell receptor beta chains were all read from a single sample in a study of blood T cells in healthy people across ages. Through a sample-barcoded 5' primer and a J-beta primer mix, a second PCR was run for roughly 7 to 11 cycles. TCRdb reprocessed the 5' RACE reads with MiXCR, giving one entry per CDR3 protein. The profile covers 700,000 or so distinct CDR3 sequences, with roughly 20% appearing a single time and approximately 20% taken by the ten largest. Source material: blood. The receptor source for this set is a man between 65 and 79 years old in good health.

This clonotype was seen only a few times. The chain links TRBV20-1 to TRBJ1-5, with unresolved D. V gave up 0 bases and J gave up 5 bases, with 17 bases separating them. The length of the CDR3 is 16 residues. Germline CDR1 is DFQATT and CDR2 is SNEGSKA (reference sequence). CDR3 loop: CSARDHDNFSDQPQHF. Written as DNA, the CDR3 is TGCAGTGCTAGAGATCATGACAATTTTTCGGATCAGCCCCAGCATTTT.

This clonotype showed up just a few times. The rearrangement links TRBV18 to TRBJ2-7; 7 nucleotides align to TRBD2. CDR1 and CDR2 from the germline V gene are KGHSH and LQKENI. The length of the CDR3 is 14 residues. Trimming at V came to 2 bases and at J to 0 bases, leaving 1 base not matched to a gene. The CDR3 region has the DNA TGTGCCAGCTCACCAGGGACTAACTCCTACGAGCAGTACTTC. It is translated as CASSPGTNSYEQYF.

This clonotype turned up a few times. This rearrangement joins TRBV20-1 to TRBJ1-4; perhaps TRBD1 as D (6 bases). Germline CDR1 DFQATT, CDR2 SNEGSKA (reference sequence). V lost 2 bases to trimming and J lost 7 bases, with 14 bases between them. CDR3 length: 14 residues. The CDR3 loop reads CSARPQGTREKLFF. CDR3 coding DNA: TGCAGTGCTAGACCACAGGGTACTCGTGAAAAACTGTTTTTT.

V gene TRBV13 combines with J gene TRBJ1-1; 9 bases fit TRBD1. V lost 5 bases, J lost 3 bases, and 7 bases stayed unmatched. This CDR3 region has 15 residues. Germline values: CDR1 PRHDT, CDR2 FYEKMQ (reference sequence). CDR3 loop: CASSRNRGLDTEAFF. In nucleotides, the CDR3 is TGTGCCAGCAGCCGAAACAGGGGGCTTGACACTGAAGCTTTCTTT.

This clonotype showed up just a few times. The missing conserved phenylalanine or tryptophan at the end of this CDR3 makes a read error likely. The CDR3 region is CSAARVSNTEAFS. As DNA, the CDR3 is TGCAGTGCTGCCAGGGTATCTAACACTGAAGCTTTCTCT. V and J are TRBV20-1 and TRBJ1-1; the D gene is possibly TRBD1 (5 bases). Germline assignment: CDR1 DFQATT and CDR2 SNEGSKA (reference sequence). Trimming stripped 5 bases from V and 2 bases from J, with 12 bases between. The length of the CDR3 is 13 residues.

The gene calls are TRBV20-1 and TRBJ1-2, with a tentative D call TRBD1 (5 bases). Germline V gene data show CDR1 as DFQATT and CDR2 as SNEGSKA (reference sequence). CDR3 size: 12 residues. Trimming removed 5 bases from V and 2 bases from J, with 9 bases in between. CDR3 bases: TGCAGTGCTTGGGCAGGGAACTATGGCTACACCTTC. Amino acids: CSAWAGNYGYTF.

The genes are TRBV12-3 or TRBV12-4 and TRBJ2-2, with D possibly matching TRBD1 (6 bases). V was cut by 3 bases and J by 4 bases, with 12 bases left in between. This CDR3 region has 15 residues. CDR3: CASSFRSGVTGELFF. The CDR3 region has the DNA TGTGCCAGCAGTTTCAGGTCAGGGGTCACCGGGGAGCTGTTTTTT.

V gene TRBV4-1 combines with J gene TRBJ2-1; 7 nucleotides match TRBD2. Trimming cost V 0 bases and J 5 bases; bases outside gene matches: 4. This CDR3 spans 15 amino acids. Germline-derived CDR1 and CDR2 are MGHRA and YSYEKL. As DNA, the CDR3 is TGCGCCAGCAGCCAAGAGGGACTAAACAACAATGAGCAGTTCTTC. Its protein product is CASSQEGLNNNEQFF.

The chain joins TRBV5-1 to TRBJ1-1, with TRBD1 identical over 9 bases. The CDR3 spans 15 residues. The V gene end was trimmed by 4 bases and the J gene end by 1 base; junction bases not matched to a gene: 5. Germline V gene data show CDR1 as SGHRS and CDR2 as YFSETQ. Here the CDR3 reads CASSGWTGENTEAFF. The CDR3 DNA is TGCGCCAGCAGCGGGTGGACAGGGGAGAACACTGAAGCTTTCTTT.

The chain employs TRBV7-2 and TRBJ1-6; 12 bases map to TRBD1. Trimming removed 5 bases from V and 2 bases from J; junction bases left unmatched: 7. The CDR3 is 18 residues long. Germline assignment: CDR1 SGHTA and CDR2 FQGNSA. The CDR3 sequence is CASSNRDRGLTYNSPLHF. The CDR3 nucleotides read TGTGCCAGCAGCAACCGGGACAGGGGGCTGACCTATAATTCACCCCTCCACTTT.

The V call is TRBV12-3 or TRBV12-4, the J call TRBJ2-7, with D perhaps TRBD2 (6 bases). Trimming shortened V by 5 bases and J by 2 bases, and 16 bases separated the two germline ends. This CDR3 region has 15 residues. The CDR3 is CASSRLGTDAYEQYF. DNA for the CDR3: TGTGCCAGCAGTCGACTGGGGACTGATGCCTACGAGCAGTACTTC.

Only a few counts were recorded for this clonotype. J is TRBJ1-4 and V is TRBV7-9; tentative D call: TRBD1 (5 bases). Trimming cost V 2 bases and J 7 bases, with 11 bases left between them. CDR3 size: 14 residues. Per germline, CDR1 SEHNR and CDR2 FQNEAQ (reference sequence). DNA for the CDR3: TGTGCCAGCAGCTTAAGAGGGACGGCTGAAAAACTGTTTTTT. It specifies CASSLRGTAEKLFF.

The rearrangement links TRBV25-1 to TRBJ1-2; TRBD1 might be the D (6 bases). This CDR3 is built from 15 residues. Trimming pared 3 bases from V and 8 bases from J, leaving 19 bases between. Germline loops: CDR1 MGHDK, CDR2 SYGVNS. CDR3 sequence reads: CASSERRDTDGGYTF. CDR3 DNA: TGTGCCAGCAGTGAGCGTAGGGACACGGACGGAGGCTACACCTTC.

The chain couples TRBV12-3 or TRBV12-4 to TRBJ1-3; D remains unclear. V lost 6 bases and J 0 bases, leaving 21 bases between the germline ends. The CDR3 extends over 18 amino acids. The CDR3 coding sequence is TGTGCCAGCAGCCTCCACGGTCTAGTGAGAGACTCTGGAAACACCATATATTTT. This encodes CASSLHGLVRDSGNTIYF.

The chain is built from TRBV2 and TRBJ1-2; possible D gene TRBD1, 6 bases. Between the trimmed V and J ends, which lost 5 bases and 7 bases, there was a span of 23 bases. CDR1 and CDR2 (germline): SNHLY, FYNNEI. The CDR3 is 16 amino acids. In DNA, the CDR3 is TGTGCCAGCAGTCCCCTGACTCTCTCTGGGGGCACTGGCTACACCTTC. Translation: CASSPLTLSGGTGYTF.

This clonotype has just a few counts. The chain recombines TRBV30 with TRBJ1-2; D is ambiguous. V was pared by 0 bases and J by 4 bases, with 6 bases between. CDR3 length equals 12 residues. CDR1 GTSNPN and CDR2 SVGIG come from the germline V gene (reference sequence). In nucleotides, the CDR3 is TGTGCCTGGAGTGTACAGTCCTATGGCTACACCTTC. Translation: CAWSVQSYGYTF.

This clonotype was seen a few times. J is TRBJ2-5 and V is TRBV18; perhaps TRBD1 as D (5 bases). The V end lost 2 bases, the J end lost 0 bases, and 10 bases lay between the germline ends. The germline CDR1 and CDR2 sequences are KGHSH and LQKENI. This CDR3 is built from 15 residues. The chain's CDR3 is CASSPVAGNQETQYF. In DNA form, the CDR3 reads TGTGCCAGCTCACCAGTGGCAGGGAACCAAGAGACCCAGTACTTC.

This rearrangement joins TRBV12-3 or TRBV12-4 to TRBJ2-1; possibly TRBD2 for D (5 bases). The J call may be incorrect, as the DNA end agrees better with TRBJ2-7. The CDR3 runs 14 residues. DNA for the CDR3: TGTGCCAGCAGTTTGCGGGCTTTCTCCTACGAGCAGTACTTC. Protein: CASSLRAFSYEQYF.

The chain uses TRBV6-5 and TRBJ1-6; unclear D gene. Germline CDR1 and CDR2: MNHEY and SVGAGI. With 9 bases removed from V and 9 bases from J, the gap between germline ends came to 15 bases. The CDR3 runs to 13 residues. The CDR3 DNA reads TGTGCCAGTTTTCGAGGGAAAGGTTCACCCCTCCACTTT. It encodes CASFRGKGSPLHF.

This clonotype was recorded a few times. The chain carries TRBV10-3 and TRBJ1-5; 7 bases map to TRBD1. The ends lost 8 bases at V and 2 bases at J; junction bases unmatched: 6. This CDR3 has 14 amino acids. Germline values: CDR1 ENHRY, CDR2 SYGVKD. The DNA of the CDR3 is TGTGCCATCGGTGCTGGACAGGGCAATCAGCCCCAGCATTTT. The encoded protein is CAIGAGQGNQPQHF.

There are a few counts of this clonotype. The chain joins TRBV12-3 or TRBV12-4 to TRBJ2-7; D uncertain. The CDR3 extends over 14 amino acids. V shed 3 bases and J shed 2 bases, with 11 bases lying between them. The CDR3 bases are TGTGCCAGCAGTTTTGACGTCCTGGCCTACGAGCAGTACTTC. Translating gives CASSFDVLAYEQYF.

The chain's CDR3 is CASSLSQGGGSGANVLTF. The CDR3 DNA follows: TGTGCCAGCAGCCTTTCTCAGGGTGGCGGCTCTGGGGCCAACGTCCTGACTTTC. This chain joins TRBV6-1 and TRBJ2-6, with a tentative D call TRBD1 (5 bases). From germline, CDR1 is MNHNS and CDR2 SASEGT. V was pared by 6 bases and J by 0 bases, with 18 bases between. The CDR3 sequence is 18 residues long.

J is TRBJ2-5 and V is TRBV3-1; TRBD2 aligns across 7 bases. There are 14 residues in the CDR3. The V gene's germline CDR1 is LGHDT and CDR2 YNNKEL (reference sequence). Trimming took 3 bases from V and 5 from J; bases not matched to a gene: 6. CDR3 loop: CASSQTAGTETQYF. The DNA of the CDR3 is TGTGCCAGCAGCCAGACAGCGGGGACGGAGACCCAGTACTTC.

In regard to this clonotype: A junction end diverges from the germline sequence, so it may reflect a read error. The rearrangement joins TRBV20-1 to TRBJ2-1; the match to TRBD2 covers 8 bases. Germline CDR1 is DFQATT and CDR2 is SNEGSKA (reference sequence). The CDR3 extends over 12 amino acids. CDR3 protein: CCAKGGGSEQFF. The CDR3 coding sequence is TGCTGTGCTAAGGGCGGGGGGAGTGAGCAGTTCTTC.

The table lists this clonotype with a few counts. This chain joins TRBV9 and TRBJ2-5; 9 bases match TRBD1. The J call is in doubt because the DNA end fits TRBJ2-1 better. The CDR3 runs 18 residues. CDR1 is SGDLS and CDR2 is YYNGEE in the germline V gene. CDR3 protein: CASTPIGTGSWGLSEQFF. As DNA, the CDR3 is TGTGCCAGCACCCCCATCGGGACAGGGAGTTGGGGTCTTAGTGAGCAGTTCTTC.